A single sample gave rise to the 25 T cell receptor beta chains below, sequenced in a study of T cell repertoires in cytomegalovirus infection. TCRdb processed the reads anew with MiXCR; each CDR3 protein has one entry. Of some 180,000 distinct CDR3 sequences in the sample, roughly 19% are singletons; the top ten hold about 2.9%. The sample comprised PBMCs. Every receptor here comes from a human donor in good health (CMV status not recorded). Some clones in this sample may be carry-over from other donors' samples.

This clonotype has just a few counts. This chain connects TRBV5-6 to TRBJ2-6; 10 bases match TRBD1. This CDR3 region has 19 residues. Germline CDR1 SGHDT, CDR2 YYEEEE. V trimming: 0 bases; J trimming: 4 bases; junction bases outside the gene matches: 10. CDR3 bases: TGTGCCAGCAGCTTGGGACAGGGGGCGTTTCTGTCCGGGGCCAACGTCCTGACTTTC. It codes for CASSLGQGAFLSGANVLTF.

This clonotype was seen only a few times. The CDR3, as DNA: TGCAGTGCGGGCAGGGGCTCTGAAGCTTTCTTT. Translated, it gives CSAGRGSEAFF. This chain joins TRBV20-1 and TRBJ1-1; tentative D call: TRBD1 (6 bases). Per the germline V gene, CDR1 is DFQATT and CDR2 is SNEGSKA (reference sequence). The CDR3 consists of 11 residues. V lost 6 bases and J 6 bases, leaving 11 bases between the germline ends.

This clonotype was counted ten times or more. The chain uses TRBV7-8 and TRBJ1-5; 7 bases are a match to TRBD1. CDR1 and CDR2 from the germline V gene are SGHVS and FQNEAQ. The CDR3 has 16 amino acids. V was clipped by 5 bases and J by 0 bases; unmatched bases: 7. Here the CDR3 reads CASSRLTGSSNQPQHF. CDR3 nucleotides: TGTGCCAGCAGCCGCTTGACAGGGAGTAGCAATCAGCCCCAGCATTTT.

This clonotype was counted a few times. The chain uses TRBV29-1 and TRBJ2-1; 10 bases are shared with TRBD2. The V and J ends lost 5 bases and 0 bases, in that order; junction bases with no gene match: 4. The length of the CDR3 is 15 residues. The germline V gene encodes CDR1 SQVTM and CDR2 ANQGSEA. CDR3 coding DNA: TGCAGCGTTTCGTCTAGCGGGAGCTCCTACAATGAGCAGTTCTTC. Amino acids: CSVSSSGSSYNEQFF.

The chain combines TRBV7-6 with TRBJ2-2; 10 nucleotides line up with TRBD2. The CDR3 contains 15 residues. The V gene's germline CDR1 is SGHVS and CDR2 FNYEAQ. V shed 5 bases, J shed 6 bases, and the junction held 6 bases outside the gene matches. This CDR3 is CASSPGLAAAGELFF. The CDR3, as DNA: TGTGCCAGCAGCCCAGGACTAGCGGCGGCCGGGGAGCTGTTTTTT. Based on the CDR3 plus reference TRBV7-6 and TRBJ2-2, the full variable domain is GAGVSQSPRYKVTKRGQDVALRCDPISGHVSLYWYRQALGQGPEFLTYFNYEAQQDKSGLPNDRFSAERPEGSISTLTIQRTEQRDSAMYRCASSPGLAAAGELFFGEGSRLTVL.

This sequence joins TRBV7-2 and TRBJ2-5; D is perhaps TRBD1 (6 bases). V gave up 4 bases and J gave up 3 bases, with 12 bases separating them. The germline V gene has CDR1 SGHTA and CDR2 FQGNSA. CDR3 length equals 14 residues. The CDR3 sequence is CASSSYRAEETQYF. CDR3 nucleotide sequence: TGTGCCAGCAGCTCGTACAGGGCGGAAGAGACCCAGTACTTC.

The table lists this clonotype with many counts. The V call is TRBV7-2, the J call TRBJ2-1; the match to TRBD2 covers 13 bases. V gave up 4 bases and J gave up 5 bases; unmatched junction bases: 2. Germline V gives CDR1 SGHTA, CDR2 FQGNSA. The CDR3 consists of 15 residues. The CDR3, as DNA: TGTGCCAGCAGCTCGGGACTAGCGGGAAACAATGAGCAGTTCTTC. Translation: CASSSGLAGNNEQFF. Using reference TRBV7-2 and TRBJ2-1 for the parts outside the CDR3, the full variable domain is GAGVSQSPSNKVTEKGKDVELRCDPISGHTALYWYRQSLGQGLEFLIYFQGNSAPDKSGLPSDRFSAERTGGSVSTLTIQRTQQEDSAVYLCASSSGLAGNNEQFFGPGTRLTVL.

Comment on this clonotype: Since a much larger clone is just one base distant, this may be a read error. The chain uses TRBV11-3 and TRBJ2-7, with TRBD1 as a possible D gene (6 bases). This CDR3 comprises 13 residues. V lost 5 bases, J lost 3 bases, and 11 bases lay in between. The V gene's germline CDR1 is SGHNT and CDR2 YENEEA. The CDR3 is CASSPGEVYEQYF. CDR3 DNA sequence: TGTGCCAGCAGCCCAGGGGAAGTCTACGAGCAGTACTTC.

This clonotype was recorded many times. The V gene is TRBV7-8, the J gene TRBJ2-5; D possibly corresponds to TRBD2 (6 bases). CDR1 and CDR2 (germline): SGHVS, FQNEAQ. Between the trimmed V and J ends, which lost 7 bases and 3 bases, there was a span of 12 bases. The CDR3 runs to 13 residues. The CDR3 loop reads CASTGLDKETQYF. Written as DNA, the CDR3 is TGTGCCAGCACGGGACTGGATAAAGAGACCCAGTACTTC.

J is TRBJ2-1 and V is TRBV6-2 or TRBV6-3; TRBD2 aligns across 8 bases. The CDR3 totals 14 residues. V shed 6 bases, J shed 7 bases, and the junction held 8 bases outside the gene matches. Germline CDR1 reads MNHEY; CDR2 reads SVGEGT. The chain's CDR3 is CASSSGRAGNEQFF. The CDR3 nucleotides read TGTGCCAGCAGCTCCGGGAGGGCCGGGAATGAGCAGTTCTTC.

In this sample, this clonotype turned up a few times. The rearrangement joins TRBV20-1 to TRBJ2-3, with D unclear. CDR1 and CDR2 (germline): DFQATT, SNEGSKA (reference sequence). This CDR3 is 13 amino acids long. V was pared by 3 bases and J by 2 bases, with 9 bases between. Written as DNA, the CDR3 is TGCAGTGCTAGGACGTTGGCCACAGATACGCAGTATTTT. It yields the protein CSARTLATDTQYF.

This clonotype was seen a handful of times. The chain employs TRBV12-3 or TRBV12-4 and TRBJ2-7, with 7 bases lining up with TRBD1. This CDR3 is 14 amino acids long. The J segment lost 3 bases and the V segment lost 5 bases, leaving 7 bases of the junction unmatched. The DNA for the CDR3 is TGTGCCAGCAGTCCGACAGGGCCCAACTACGAGCAGTACTTC. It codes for CASSPTGPNYEQYF.

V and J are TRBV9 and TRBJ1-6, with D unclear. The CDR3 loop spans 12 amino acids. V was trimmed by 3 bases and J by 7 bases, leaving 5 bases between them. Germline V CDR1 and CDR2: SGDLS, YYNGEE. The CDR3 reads CASSGRNSPLHF. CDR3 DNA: TGTGCCAGCAGCGGGAGAAATTCACCCCTCCACTTT. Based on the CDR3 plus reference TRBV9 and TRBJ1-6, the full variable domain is DSGVTQTPKHLITATGQRVTLRCSPRSGDLSVYWYQQSLDQGLQFLIQYYNGEERAKGNILERFSAQQFPDLHSELNLSSLELGDSALYFCASSGRNSPLHFGNGTRLTVT.

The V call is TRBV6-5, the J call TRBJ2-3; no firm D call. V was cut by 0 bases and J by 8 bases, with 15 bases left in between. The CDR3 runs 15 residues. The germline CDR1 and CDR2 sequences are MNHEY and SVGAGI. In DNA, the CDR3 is TGTGCCAGCAGTTACTCGAAGCAGACCCATGGTACGCAGTATTTT. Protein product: CASSYSKQTHGTQYF.

The CDR3 spells CASSLAREGPLTNYGYTF. CDR3 bases: TGTGCCAGCAGCTTAGCCCGAGAGGGCCCACTAACTAACTATGGCTACACCTTC. The chain is built from TRBV7-9 and TRBJ1-2; D is unclear. Trimming removed 0 bases from V and 0 bases from J, with 17 bases in between. The CDR3 covers 18 residues. The germline V gene encodes CDR1 SEHNR and CDR2 FQNEAQ (reference sequence).

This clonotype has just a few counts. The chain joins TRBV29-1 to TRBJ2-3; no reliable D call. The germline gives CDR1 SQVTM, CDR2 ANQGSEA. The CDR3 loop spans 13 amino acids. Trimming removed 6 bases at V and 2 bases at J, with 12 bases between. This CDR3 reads CSVDQEHTDTQYF. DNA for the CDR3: TGCAGCGTAGACCAGGAGCACACAGATACGCAGTATTTT.

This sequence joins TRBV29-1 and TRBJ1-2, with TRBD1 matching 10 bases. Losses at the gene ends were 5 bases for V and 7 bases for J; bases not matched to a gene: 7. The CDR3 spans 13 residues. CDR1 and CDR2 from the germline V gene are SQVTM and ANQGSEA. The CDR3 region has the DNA TGCAGCGTTTTGACAGGGGGCGCCGGTGGCTACACCTTC. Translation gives CSVLTGGAGGYTF.

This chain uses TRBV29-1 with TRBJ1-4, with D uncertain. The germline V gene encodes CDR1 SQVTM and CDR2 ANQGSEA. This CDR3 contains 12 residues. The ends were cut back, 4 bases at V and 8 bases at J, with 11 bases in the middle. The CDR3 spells CSVGQVVEKLFF. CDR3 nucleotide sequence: TGCAGCGTTGGGCAGGTAGTAGAAAAACTGTTTTTT. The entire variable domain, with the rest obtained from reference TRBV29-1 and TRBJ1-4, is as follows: SAVISQKPSRDICQRGTSLTIQCQVDSQVTMMFWYRQQPGQSLTLIATANQGSEATYESGFVIDKFPISRPNLTFSTLTVSNMSPEDSSIYLCSVGQVVEKLFFGSGTQLSVL.

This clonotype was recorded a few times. The CDR3 DNA is TGTGCCAGCAGTTCTTTTTCCCGACTAGCGGGAGATAGGAGCTCCGAGCAGTACTTC. It specifies CASSSFSRLAGDRSSEQYF. The chain combines TRBV6-2 or TRBV6-3 with TRBJ2-7; 12 positions agree with TRBD2. J lost 6 bases, V lost 4 bases, and 19 bases had no gene match. The CDR3 consists of 19 residues. CDR1 is MNHEY and CDR2 is SVGEGT in the germline V gene.

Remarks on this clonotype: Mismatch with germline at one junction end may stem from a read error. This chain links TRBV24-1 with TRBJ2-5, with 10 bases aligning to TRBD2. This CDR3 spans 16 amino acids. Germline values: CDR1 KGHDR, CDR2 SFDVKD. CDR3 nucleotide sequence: TGTGACACCAGTGACCCCGAATCTAGCGGGAGTGAGACCCAGTACTTC. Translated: CDTSDPESSGSETQYF.

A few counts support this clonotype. The CDR3 protein is CASSGLNTGELFF. DNA of the CDR3: TGTGCCAGCTCCGGACTGAACACCGGGGAGCTGTTTTTT. This chain links TRBV6-5 with TRBJ2-2; D possibly corresponds to TRBD2 (5 bases). Looked up from germline, CDR1 is MNHEY and CDR2 is SVGAGI. Trimming removed 8 bases at V and 1 base at J, with 8 bases between. The CDR3 is 13 amino acids.

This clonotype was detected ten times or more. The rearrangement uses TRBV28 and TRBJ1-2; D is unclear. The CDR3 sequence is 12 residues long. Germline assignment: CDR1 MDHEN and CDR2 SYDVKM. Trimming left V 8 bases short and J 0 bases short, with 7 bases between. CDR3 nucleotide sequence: TGTGCCAGCCAAGAGGCTAACTATGGCTACACCTTC. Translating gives CASQEANYGYTF.

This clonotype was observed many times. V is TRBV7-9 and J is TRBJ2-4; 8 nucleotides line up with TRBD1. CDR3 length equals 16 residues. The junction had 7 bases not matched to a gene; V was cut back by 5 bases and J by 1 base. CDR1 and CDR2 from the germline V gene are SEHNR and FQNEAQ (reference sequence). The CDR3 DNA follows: TGTGCCAGCAGCCGCGACAGGGGATTGGCCAAAAACATTCAGTACTTC. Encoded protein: CASSRDRGLAKNIQYF.

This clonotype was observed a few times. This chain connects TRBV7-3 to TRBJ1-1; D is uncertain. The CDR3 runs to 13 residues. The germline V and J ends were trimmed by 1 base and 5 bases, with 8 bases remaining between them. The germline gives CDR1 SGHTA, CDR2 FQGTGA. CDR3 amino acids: CASSLMGQTEAFF. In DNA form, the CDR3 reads TGTGCCAGCAGCTTAATGGGCCAGACTGAAGCTTTCTTT.

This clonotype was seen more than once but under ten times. The chain's CDR3 is CASRAGTGRWTSNQPQHF. CDR3 sequence (DNA): TGTGCCAGCAGGGCCGGGACAGGGAGGTGGACTAGCAATCAGCCCCAGCATTTT. The chain links TRBV12-3 or TRBV12-4 to TRBJ1-5; 9 bases are a match to TRBD1. The CDR3 has 18 amino acids. V shed 6 bases, J shed 0 bases, and the junction held 12 bases outside the gene matches.